The 5 T cell receptor beta chains presented below share a single source sample, sequenced in a study of T cells after yellow fever vaccination. TCRdb reprocessed the 5' RACE reads with MiXCR, giving one entry per CDR3 protein. The table lists hundreds of thousands of distinct CDR3 sequences, 12% of them singletons. The source material was PBMCs, sampled on the day of the yellow fever booster vaccination. Source of these receptors: a man aged 25-45 years who received the YFV17D yellow fever vaccine.

The sample holds a few counts of this clonotype. J is TRBJ2-7 and V is TRBV7-2; TRBD2 might be the D (6 bases). The CDR3 covers 15 residues. Trimming removed 1 base from V and 9 bases from J, with 19 bases in between. Germline CDR1 and CDR2: SGHTA and FQGNSA. The CDR3 DNA follows: TGTGCCAGCAGCTTAGTTGAGGGAGGCTCCCGGGGGCAGTACTTC. It specifies CASSLVEGGSRGQYF.

As to this clonotype: Mismatch with germline at one junction end may stem from a read error. The gene calls are TRBV20-1 and TRBJ2-2, with a weak D call TRBD1 (6 bases). This CDR3 is 16 amino acids long. CDR1 is DFQATT, CDR2 SNEGSKA, per germline (reference sequence). The CDR3 nucleotides are TGCTGTGCTAGTGGTTTGGAGACAGGAACGACCGGGGAGCTGTTTTTT. Its translation is CCASGLETGTTGELFF.

The table lists this clonotype with a few counts. Compared with germline, one end of the junction differs, possibly owing to a read error. The chain combines TRBV20-1 with TRBJ2-1; D perhaps matches TRBD1 (8 bases). Germline CDR1 DFQATT, CDR2 SNEGSKA (reference sequence). CDR3 size: 18 residues. DNA for the CDR3: TGCTGTGCTAGAGATCTCAGGGACAGGAGCGGGAACTACAATGAGCAGTTCTTC. Translating gives CCARDLRDRSGNYNEQFF.

This chain uses TRBV7-9 with TRBJ2-7, with D perhaps matching TRBD1 or TRBD2 (5 bases each). This CDR3 is built from 14 residues. CDR1 and CDR2 from the germline V gene are SEHNR and FQNEAQ (reference sequence). The germline V and J ends were trimmed by 1 base and 7 bases, with 14 bases remaining between them. CDR3 in amino acids: CASSLGPQGVEQYF. The DNA for the CDR3 is TGTGCCAGCAGCTTAGGTCCGCAGGGAGTAGAGCAGTACTTC. The full variable domain, completed using reference TRBV7-9 and TRBJ2-7, is DTGVSQNPRHKITKRGQNVTFRCDPISEHNRLYWYRQTLGQGPEFLTYFQNEAQLEKSRLLSDRFSAERPKGSFSTLEIQRTEQGDSAMYLCASSLGPQGVEQYFGPGTRLTVT.

This clonotype has more than one count but fewer than ten. V usage is TRBV6-2 or TRBV6-3 and J usage is TRBJ2-7; TRBD2 aligns across 11 bases. V trimming: 6 bases; J trimming: 5 bases; junction bases outside the gene matches: 9. Germline V gene lookup returns CDR1 MNHEY and CDR2 SVGEGT. The length of the CDR3 is 15 residues. Here the CDR3 reads CASSLAGGPWDEQYF. For the CDR3, the DNA is TGTGCCAGCAGCTTAGCGGGAGGGCCTTGGGACGAGCAGTACTTC.